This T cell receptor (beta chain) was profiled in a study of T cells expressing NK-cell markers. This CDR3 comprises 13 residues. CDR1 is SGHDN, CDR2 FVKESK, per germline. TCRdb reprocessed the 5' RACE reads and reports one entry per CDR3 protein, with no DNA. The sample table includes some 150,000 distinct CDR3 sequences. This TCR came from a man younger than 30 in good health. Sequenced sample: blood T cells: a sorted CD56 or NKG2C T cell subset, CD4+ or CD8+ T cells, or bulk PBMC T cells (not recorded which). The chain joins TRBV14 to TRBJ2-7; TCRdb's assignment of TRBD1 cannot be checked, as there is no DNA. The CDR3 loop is CASSRLGGPEQYF.